Presented here are 21 T cell receptor beta chains from one specimen sequenced in a study of response to subunit inactivated influenza vaccine. TCRdb reprocessed the RT-PCR reads via MiXCR and lists one record per CDR3 protein. The table includes some 850,000 distinct CDR3 sequences, about a fifth detected once. This sample comprised PBMCs from blood, obtained 5 days after vaccination. Receptors were obtained from a man aged 45 to 65 who received an inactivated influenza vaccine.

Here the CDR3 reads CASSSTRDTPMQYF. CDR3 nucleotide sequence: TGTGCCAGCAGCTCAACGCGAGACACACCTATGCAGTACTTC. The J gene is TRBJ2-7, the V gene TRBV7-2, with D unclear. Germline V gives CDR1 SGHTA, CDR2 FQGNSA. Trimming stripped 4 bases from V and 9 bases from J, with 19 bases between. The CDR3 has 14 residues.

This clonotype occurred once. The chain recombines TRBV7-9 with TRBJ2-1; TRBD1 agrees at 8 bases. V lost 1 base to trimming and J lost 9 bases; unmatched junction nucleotides: 11. Germline V gene data show CDR1 as SEHNR and CDR2 as FQNEAQ (reference sequence). CDR3 length: 16 amino acids. CDR3 sequence (DNA): TGTGCCAGCAGCTTAGGGTCGAGGACAGGGTACGGTGAGCAGTTCTTC. Its protein product is CASSLGSRTGYGEQFF.

This clonotype was picked up a small number of times. The chain uses TRBV2 and TRBJ2-7, with D possibly called TRBD1 or TRBD2 (5 bases each). Germline loops: CDR1 SNHLY, CDR2 FYNNEI. V was cut by 3 bases and J by 5 bases, with 17 bases left in between. This CDR3 contains 15 residues. DNA for the CDR3: TGTGCCAGCAGTGAGTTCGGGGCAGGGCCGAACGAGCAGTACTTC. Protein product: CASSEFGAGPNEQYF. Full variable domain (outside the CDR3, taken from reference TRBV2 and TRBJ2-7): EPEVTQTPSHQVTQMGQEVILRCVPISNHLYFYWYRQILGQKVEFLVSFYNNEISEKSEIFDDQFSVERPDGSNFTLKIRSTKLEDSAMYFCASSEFGAGPNEQYFGPGTRLTVT.

The V and J genes are TRBV29-1 and TRBJ1-1; 7 positions agree with TRBD1. The V and J ends lost 7 bases and 8 bases, in that order; junction bases with no gene match: 16. Germline CDR1 and CDR2: SQVTM and ANQGSEA. CDR3 length: 14 amino acids. CDR3 sequence reads: CSAEQGMAVGEAFF. CDR3 coding DNA: TGCAGCGCCGAACAGGGGATGGCAGTTGGAGAAGCTTTCTTT.

CDR3 sequence reads: CASSATGQLRETQYF. The CDR3 DNA sequence: TGTGCCAGCAGCGCCACGGGACAGCTTAGGGAGACCCAGTACTTC. This chain connects TRBV9 to TRBJ2-5; 7 bases map to TRBD1. The germline CDR1 and CDR2 sequences are SGDLS and YYNGEE. There are 15 residues in the CDR3. V lost 3 bases and J lost 5; bases outside the gene matches: 10.

This clonotype was seen only a few times. The V gene is TRBV15, the J gene TRBJ2-7; the D gene is possibly TRBD1 (6 bases). The CDR3 loop spans 13 amino acids. CDR1 is LNHNV, CDR2 YYDKDF, per germline (reference sequence). V was pared by 0 bases and J by 5 bases, with 8 bases between. The CDR3 loop reads CATSRDPGDEQYF. CDR3 nucleotides: TGTGCCACCAGCAGAGATCCAGGGGACGAGCAGTACTTC.

V usage is TRBV11-3 and J usage is TRBJ2-3; 8 nucleotides agree with TRBD2. CDR3 size: 15 residues. Germline V gene lookup returns CDR1 SGHNT and CDR2 YENEEA. V shed 5 bases and J 0 bases; nucleotides not matched to a gene: 4. CDR3 protein: CASSRGLASTDTQYF. The CDR3, as DNA: TGTGCCAGCAGCCGTGGACTAGCAAGCACAGATACGCAGTATTTT.

This clonotype occurred a few times. This sequence joins TRBV5-4 and TRBJ2-1; the match to TRBD1 covers 7 bases. The CDR3 contains 15 residues. V was pared by 4 bases and J by 2 bases, with 6 bases of the junction left unmatched. The V gene's germline CDR1 is SGHNT and CDR2 YYREEE (reference sequence). The CDR3 sequence is CASSPTGPTYNEQFF. CDR3 coding DNA: TGTGCCAGCAGCCCGACAGGGCCGACCTACAATGAGCAGTTCTTC.

This clonotype was counted a few times. The chain couples TRBV24-1 to TRBJ2-7, with 12 nucleotides matching TRBD1. Germline V gene sequence: CDR1 KGHDR, CDR2 SFDVKD. CDR3 size: 18 residues. V was clipped by 4 bases and J by 5 bases; unmatched bases: 14. CDR3 nucleotides: TGTGCCACCAGTGACCCCCGGGGACAGGGGGCGGTCAGCGACGAGCAGTACTTC. Its translation is CATSDPRGQGAVSDEQYF.

The rearrangement links TRBV15 to TRBJ2-1; no firm D call. This CDR3 is built from 14 residues. V lost 2 bases and J 0 bases, leaving 5 bases between the germline ends. CDR1 is LNHNV, CDR2 YYDKDF, per germline (reference sequence). The CDR3 DNA reads TGTGCCACCAGCAGACCGGGCTCCTACAATGAGCAGTTCTTC. Protein product: CATSRPGSYNEQFF.

The J gene is TRBJ2-1, the V gene TRBV10-2, with D possibly being TRBD1 (5 bases). This CDR3 is built from 14 residues. V dropped 0 bases and J dropped 7 bases, with 10 bases sitting between them. Germline V gene data show CDR1 as WSHSY and CDR2 as SAAADI. CDR3 sequence: CASSESRAGNEQFF. For the CDR3, the DNA is TGCGCCAGCAGTGAGTCAAGGGCAGGGAATGAGCAGTTCTTC.

The sample holds a few counts of this clonotype. The chain couples TRBV7-2 to TRBJ1-1; TRBD1 might be the D (6 bases). Germline assignment: CDR1 SGHTA and CDR2 FQGNSA. V lost 4 bases and J 5 bases, leaving 17 bases between the germline ends. The CDR3 loop spans 15 amino acids. The CDR3 reads CASSYKQGYGTEAFF. The CDR3 nucleotides are TGTGCCAGCAGCTACAAACAGGGATATGGGACTGAAGCTTTCTTT.

This clonotype was detected a few times. The chain couples TRBV29-1 to TRBJ2-3; D may be TRBD2 (6 bases). Germline values: CDR1 SQVTM, CDR2 ANQGSEA. The ends were cut back, 8 bases at V and 3 bases at J, with 9 bases in the middle. CDR3 length equals 11 residues. CDR3 loop: CSHGTTDTQYF. CDR3 DNA: TGCAGCCACGGGACTACAGATACGCAGTATTTT.

The J gene is TRBJ2-1, the V gene TRBV6-1; 7 nucleotides match TRBD1. This CDR3 has 15 residues. Germline CDR1 reads MNHNS; CDR2 reads SASEGT. V shed 6 bases, J shed 4 bases, and the junction held 9 bases outside the gene matches. CDR3 DNA: TGTGCCAGCAGCAGAGACAGGGTAGGGTACAATGAGCAGTTCTTC. Amino acid sequence: CASSRDRVGYNEQFF.

This clonotype was found many times. V gene TRBV12-3 or TRBV12-4 combines with J gene TRBJ1-3; the D gene is possibly TRBD1 (5 bases). The V end lost 7 bases, the J end lost 4 bases, and 11 bases lay between the germline ends. The CDR3 extends over 13 amino acids. CDR3: CASIRGEGNTIYF. DNA for the CDR3: TGTGCCAGCATTCGGGGGGAAGGAAACACCATATATTTT.

The chain couples TRBV28 to TRBJ1-1, with 8 bases that match TRBD1. Trimming at V came to 5 bases and at J to 4 bases, leaving 3 bases not matched to a gene. From germline, CDR1 is MDHEN and CDR2 SYDVKM. The CDR3 has 13 amino acids. In nucleotides, the CDR3 is TGTGCCAGCAGTGACAGGGGTAGCACTGAAGCTTTCTTT. This encodes CASSDRGSTEAFF.

This clonotype was found a few times. The chain is built from TRBV5-8 and TRBJ2-1; the D gene is possibly TRBD1 (6 bases). CDR1 SGHTS and CDR2 YDEGEE come from the germline V gene. The CDR3 length is 14 residues. V lost 7 bases, J lost 8 bases, and 19 bases lay in between. CDR3: CASYQGRTSYEQFF. CDR3 bases: TGTGCCAGCTATCAGGGGCGAACTTCATATGAGCAGTTCTTC.

This clonotype was counted at least ten times. The gene calls are TRBV29-1 and TRBJ2-2; D is undetermined. The CDR3 has 12 residues. V shed 4 bases and J shed 7 bases, with 10 bases lying between them. From germline, CDR1 is SQVTM and CDR2 ANQGSEA. The CDR3 DNA follows: TGCAGCGTTGGTCTCCTCGTCGGGGAGCTGTTTTTT. Translating gives CSVGLLVGELFF.

In its sample, this clonotype was seen a few times. This chain connects TRBV4-2 to TRBJ2-1; the D is unclear. This CDR3 comprises 13 residues. CDR1 is LGHNA, CDR2 YNFKEQ, per germline. V was trimmed by 4 bases and J by 6 bases, leaving 10 bases between them. The CDR3 DNA sequence: TGTGCCAGCAGCCCTTCCGGGCTCAATGAGCAGTTCTTC. Amino acids: CASSPSGLNEQFF.

This clonotype was picked up many times. The chain employs TRBV6-2 or TRBV6-3 and TRBJ2-2; possibly TRBD1 or TRBD2 for D (6 bases each). The CDR3 sequence is 16 residues long. Germline-derived CDR1 and CDR2 are MNHEY and SVGEGT. Trimming removed 7 bases at V and 3 bases at J, with 18 bases between. The CDR3 loop reads CASKPKSGGYTGELFF. The CDR3 bases are TGTGCCAGCAAACCGAAATCCGGGGGCTACACCGGGGAGCTGTTTTTT.

Regarding this clonotype: A far bigger clonotype differs at one base, so this is likely a read error. The rearrangement uses TRBV27 and TRBJ2-1; unclear D gene. The CDR3 is made up of 13 amino acids. The germline CDR1 and CDR2 sequences are MNHEY and SMNVEV (reference sequence). CDR3 DNA: TGTGCCAGCAGTAGTTCCTCCTGCAATGAGCAGTTCTTC. This codes for CASSSSSCNEQFF.